Listed here is a single TCR beta chain. This clonotype came up a few times. Its recognized antigen is unknown. Base qualities were left out, and no much larger clone turns up one base away. Receptor libraries were prepared by RT-PCR. This sample was sequenced with a NextSeq 550. In-frame beta chains were kept once TCRdb had trimmed the public reads at Q25 with fastp and called clones with MiXCR. Merged by CDR3 protein, the rows form single entries marked with the most common genes and DNA. A total of some 880,000 distinct CDR3 sequences appear in this sample, over 15% of them only once. The leading ten clones occupy 6% of the sample. The source of the sample is a study of patients and donors after allogeneic stem cell transplantation (dated by TCRdb to 2018 to 2021). The germline V gene sets CDR1 to SNHLY and CDR2 to FYNNEI. Cut back by 5 bases and 3 bases, the V and J ends lie 10 bases apart. Counted from cysteine to phenylalanine, this CDR3 has 13 amino acids. Only the CDR3 DNA is retained, 39 bases long and in frame from the first base.

The sample consisted of blood, either unsorted or a sorted T cell fraction (not recorded which). The receptor comes from a human donor who was either an allogeneic HSCT recipient or a stem cell or donor lymphocyte infusion donor (not recorded which). It is not recorded whose cells these are; they may come from a transplant donor. The sequence joins TRBV2 to TRBJ1-2; the D segment cannot be called with confidence. CDR3 loop: CASSRTVYYGYTF. The DNA sequence is TGTGCCAGCAGTCGAACTGTTTACTATGGCTACACCTTC.